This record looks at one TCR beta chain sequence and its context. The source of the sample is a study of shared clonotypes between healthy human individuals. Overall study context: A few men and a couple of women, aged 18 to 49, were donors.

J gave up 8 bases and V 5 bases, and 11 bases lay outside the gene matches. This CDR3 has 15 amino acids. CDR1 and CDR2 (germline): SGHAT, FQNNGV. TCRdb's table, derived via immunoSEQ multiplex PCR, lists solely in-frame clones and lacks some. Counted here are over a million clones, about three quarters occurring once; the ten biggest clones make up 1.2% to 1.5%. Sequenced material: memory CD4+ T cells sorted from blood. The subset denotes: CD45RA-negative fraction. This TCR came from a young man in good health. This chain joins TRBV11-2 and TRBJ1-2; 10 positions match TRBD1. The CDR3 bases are TGTGCCAGCAGCCTGACCGGGACAGGGGAAGGAGGCTACACCTTC. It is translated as CASSLTGTGEGGYTF.